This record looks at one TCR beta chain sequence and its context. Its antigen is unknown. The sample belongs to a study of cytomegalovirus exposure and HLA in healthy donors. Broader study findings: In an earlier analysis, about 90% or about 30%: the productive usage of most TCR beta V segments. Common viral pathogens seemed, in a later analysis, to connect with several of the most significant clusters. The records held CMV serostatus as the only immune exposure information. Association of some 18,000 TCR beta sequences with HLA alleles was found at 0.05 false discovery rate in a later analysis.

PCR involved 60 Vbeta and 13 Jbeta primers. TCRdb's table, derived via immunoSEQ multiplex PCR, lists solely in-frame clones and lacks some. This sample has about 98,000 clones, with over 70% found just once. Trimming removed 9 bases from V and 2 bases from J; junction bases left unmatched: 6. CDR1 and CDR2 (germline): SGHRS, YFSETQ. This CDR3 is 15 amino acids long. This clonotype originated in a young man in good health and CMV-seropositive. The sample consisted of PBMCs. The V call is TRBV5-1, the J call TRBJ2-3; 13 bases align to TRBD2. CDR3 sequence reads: CATRTSGGYTDTQYF. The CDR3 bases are TGCGCCACGAGGACTAGCGGGGGCTACACAGATACGCAGTATTTT.